Sequencing of this T cell receptor beta chain was carried out in a study of regulatory T cells in long-lasting Graves disease. Whole-study findings and limits: New patients shared fewer public clonotypes (about 970) than persistent patients did (about 2,700). Lower TCR diversity characterized persistent Graves' patients relative to newly diagnosed patients.

The CDR3 has 16 residues. V lost 6 bases to trimming and J lost 3 bases; unmatched junction nucleotides: 12. This clonotype has just a few counts. Its antigen is unidentified. Sample time point: persistent/refractory GD, antithyroid drugs over 5 years with positive TRAb. PBMC RNA was the source of the TCR library. An endocrinology department in Xi'an, China, recruited the patients. According to the study, TCR beta libraries were built with iRepertoire HTBI primers and CDR3-region Arm-PCR. One entry per CDR3 protein results from TCRdb running MiXCR on the multiplex PCR reads. The data contain some 430,000 distinct CDR3 sequences, roughly 21% of them singletons.

The clonotype originates from a female donor with Graves disease. This material consisted of peripheral blood mononuclear cells (PBMCs), taken when the disease was refractory, from a patient treated with antithyroid drugs. The V gene is TRBV12-3 or TRBV12-4, the J gene TRBJ2-7; 9 bases map to TRBD1. The CDR3 DNA follows: TGTGCCAGCAGCCCCCGATGGACAGGGGCGATCTACGAGCAGTACTTC. Its protein product is CASSPRWTGAIYEQYF.